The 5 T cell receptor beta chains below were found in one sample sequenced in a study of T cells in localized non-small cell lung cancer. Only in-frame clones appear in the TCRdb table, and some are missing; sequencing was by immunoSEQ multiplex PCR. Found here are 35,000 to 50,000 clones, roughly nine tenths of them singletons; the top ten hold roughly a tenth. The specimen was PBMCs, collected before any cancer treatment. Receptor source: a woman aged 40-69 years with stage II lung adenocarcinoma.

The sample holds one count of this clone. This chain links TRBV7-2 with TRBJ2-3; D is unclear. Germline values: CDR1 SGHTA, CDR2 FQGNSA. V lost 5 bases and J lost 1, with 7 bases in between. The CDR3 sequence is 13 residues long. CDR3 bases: TGTGCCAGCAGCCACCCAGGCACAGATACGCAGTATTTT. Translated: CASSHPGTDTQYF.

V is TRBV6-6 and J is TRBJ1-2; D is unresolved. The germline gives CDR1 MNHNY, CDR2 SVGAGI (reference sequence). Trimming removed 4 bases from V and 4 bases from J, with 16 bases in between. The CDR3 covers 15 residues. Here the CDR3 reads CASSSRNSETYGYTF. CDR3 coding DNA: TGTGCCAGCAGTTCCCGCAACTCCGAGACCTATGGCTACACCTTC.

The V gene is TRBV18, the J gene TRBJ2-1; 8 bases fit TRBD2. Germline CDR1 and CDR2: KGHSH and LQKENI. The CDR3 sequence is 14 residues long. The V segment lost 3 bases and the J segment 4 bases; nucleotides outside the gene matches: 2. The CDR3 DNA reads TGTGCCAGCTCACCTAGCGGGATTTACAATGAGCAGTTCTTC. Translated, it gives CASSPSGIYNEQFF.

The CDR3 sequence is CASRASSGANVLTF. CDR3 bases: TGTGCCAGCAGGGCGAGCTCTGGGGCCAACGTCCTGACTTTC. The V call is TRBV2, the J call TRBJ2-6; D ambiguous. Looked up from germline, CDR1 is SNHLY and CDR2 is FYNNEI. V was clipped by 6 bases and J by 0 bases, with 6 bases between them. This CDR3 has 14 amino acids.

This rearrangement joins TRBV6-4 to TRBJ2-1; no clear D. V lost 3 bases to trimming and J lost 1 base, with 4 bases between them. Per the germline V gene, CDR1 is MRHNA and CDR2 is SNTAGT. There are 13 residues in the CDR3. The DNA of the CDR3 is TGTGCCAGCAGTGAGGGATCCTACAATGAGCAGTTCTTC. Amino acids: CASSEGSYNEQFF.